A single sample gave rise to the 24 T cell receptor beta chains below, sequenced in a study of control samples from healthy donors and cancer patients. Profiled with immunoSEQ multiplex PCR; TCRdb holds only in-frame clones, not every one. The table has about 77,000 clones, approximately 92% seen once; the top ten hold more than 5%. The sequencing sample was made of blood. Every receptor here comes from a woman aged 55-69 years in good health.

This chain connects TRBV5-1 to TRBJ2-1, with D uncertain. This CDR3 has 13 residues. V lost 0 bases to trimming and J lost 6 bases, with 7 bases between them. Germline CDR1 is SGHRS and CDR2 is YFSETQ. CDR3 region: CASSLELLNEQFF. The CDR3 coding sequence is TGCGCCAGCAGCTTGGAACTTCTCAATGAGCAGTTCTTC.

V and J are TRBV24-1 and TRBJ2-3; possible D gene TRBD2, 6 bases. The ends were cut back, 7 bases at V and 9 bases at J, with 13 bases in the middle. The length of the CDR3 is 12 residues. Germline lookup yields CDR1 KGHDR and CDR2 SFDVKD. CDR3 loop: CATRGGGDTQYF. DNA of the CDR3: TGTGCCACCAGGGGCGGAGGGGACACGCAGTATTTT.

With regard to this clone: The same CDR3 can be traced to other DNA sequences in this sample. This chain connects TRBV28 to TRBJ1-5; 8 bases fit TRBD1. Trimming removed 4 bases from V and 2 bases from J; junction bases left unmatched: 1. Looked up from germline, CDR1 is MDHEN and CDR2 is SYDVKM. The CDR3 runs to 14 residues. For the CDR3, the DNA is TGTGCCAGCAGTTCGGGACAGGGCAATCAGCCCCAGCATTTT. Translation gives CASSSGQGNQPQHF.

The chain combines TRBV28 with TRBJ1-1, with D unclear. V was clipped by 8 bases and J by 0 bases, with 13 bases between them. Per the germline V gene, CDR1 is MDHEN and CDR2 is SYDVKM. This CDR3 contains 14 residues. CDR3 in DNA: TGTGCCAGCGTTGACGGGGTTATGAACACTGAAGCTTTCTTT. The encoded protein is CASVDGVMNTEAFF.

The CDR3 DNA is TGTGCCAGCAGCCCGACTAGCGGGGCAACCTACGAGCAGTACTTC. Translated: CASSPTSGATYEQYF. The chain couples TRBV5-4 to TRBJ2-7; 11 nucleotides agree with TRBD2. V was pared by 4 bases and J by 2 bases, with 5 bases of the junction left unmatched. CDR1 SGHNT and CDR2 YYREEE come from the germline V gene (reference sequence). The CDR3 contains 15 residues.

CDR3 coding DNA: TGTGCCAGTAGATCGCAGGCAGAAGAGGGCTACACCTTC. This sequence encodes CASRSQAEEGYTF. This chain links TRBV19 with TRBJ1-2, with unresolved D. V dropped 6 bases and J dropped 8 bases, with 16 bases sitting between them. This CDR3 has 13 residues. CDR1 is LNHDA, CDR2 SQIVND, per germline (reference sequence).

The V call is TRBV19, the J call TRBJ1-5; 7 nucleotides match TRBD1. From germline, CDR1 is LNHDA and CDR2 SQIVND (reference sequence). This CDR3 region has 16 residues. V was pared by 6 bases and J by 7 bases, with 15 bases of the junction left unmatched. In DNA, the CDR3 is TGTGCCAGTAGAGCGAACAGGGGAATCAGTACCCAGCCCCAGCATTTT. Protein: CASRANRGISTQPQHF.

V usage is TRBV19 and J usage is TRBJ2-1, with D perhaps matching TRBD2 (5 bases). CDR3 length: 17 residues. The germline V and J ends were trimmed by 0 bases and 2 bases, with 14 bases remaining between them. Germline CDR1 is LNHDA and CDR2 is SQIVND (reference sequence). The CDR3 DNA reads TGTGCCAGTAGTATAGAGGAGGCTTGGGTGCCCTACAATGAGCAGTTCTTC. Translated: CASSIEEAWVPYNEQFF.

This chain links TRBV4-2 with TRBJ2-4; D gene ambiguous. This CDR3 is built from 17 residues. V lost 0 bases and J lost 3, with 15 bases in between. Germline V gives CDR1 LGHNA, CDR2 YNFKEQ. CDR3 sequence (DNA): TGTGCCAGCAGCCAAGATGGGCAGGAACGGAACAAAAACATTCAGTACTTC. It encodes CASSQDGQERNKNIQYF.

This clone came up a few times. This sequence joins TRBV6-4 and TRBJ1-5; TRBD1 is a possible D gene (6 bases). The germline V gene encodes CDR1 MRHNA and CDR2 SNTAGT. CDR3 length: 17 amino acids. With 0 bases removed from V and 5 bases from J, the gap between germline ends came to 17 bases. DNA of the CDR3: TGTGCCAGCAGTGACTCAGGCCGGGGGGCGGCGGATCAGCCCCAGCATTTT. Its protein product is CASSDSGRGAADQPQHF.

The CDR3 region is CATSGGRRNTEAFF. The CDR3 coding sequence is TGTGCCACTTCTGGGGGGCGGAGGAACACTGAAGCTTTCTTT. This rearrangement joins TRBV19 to TRBJ1-1, with D possibly being TRBD1 (6 bases). In germline, CDR1 is LNHDA, CDR2 SQIVND (reference sequence). Trimming left V 10 bases short and J 1 base short, with 16 bases between. This CDR3 has 14 amino acids.

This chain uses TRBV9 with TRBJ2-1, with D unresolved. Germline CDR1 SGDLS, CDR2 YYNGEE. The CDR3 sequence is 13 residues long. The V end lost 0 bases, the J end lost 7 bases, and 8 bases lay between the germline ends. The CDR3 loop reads CASSVAPGNEQFF. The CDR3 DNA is TGTGCCAGCAGCGTAGCCCCCGGGAATGAGCAGTTCTTC.

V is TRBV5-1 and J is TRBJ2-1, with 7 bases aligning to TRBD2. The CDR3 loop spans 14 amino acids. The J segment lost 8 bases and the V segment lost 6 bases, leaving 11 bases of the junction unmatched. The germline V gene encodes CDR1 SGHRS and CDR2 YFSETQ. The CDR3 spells CASTPWGEGYEQFF. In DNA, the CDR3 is TGCGCCAGCACTCCTTGGGGGGAGGGCTATGAGCAGTTCTTC. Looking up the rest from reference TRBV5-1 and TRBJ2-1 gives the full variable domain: KAGVTQTPRYLIKTRGQQVTLSCSPISGHRSVSWYQQTPGQGLQFLFEYFSETQRNKGNFPGRFSGRQFSNSRSEMNVSTLELGDSALYLCASTPWGEGYEQFFGPGTRLTVL.

CDR3 protein: CASSLFVTGAYGYTF. The CDR3 nucleotides read TGTGCCAGCAGTTTATTTGTGACAGGGGCTTATGGCTACACCTTC. The chain couples TRBV28 to TRBJ1-2, with 8 positions matching TRBD1. This CDR3 has 15 residues. The V gene's germline CDR1 is MDHEN and CDR2 SYDVKM. V shed 1 base, J shed 5 bases, and the junction held 6 bases outside the gene matches.

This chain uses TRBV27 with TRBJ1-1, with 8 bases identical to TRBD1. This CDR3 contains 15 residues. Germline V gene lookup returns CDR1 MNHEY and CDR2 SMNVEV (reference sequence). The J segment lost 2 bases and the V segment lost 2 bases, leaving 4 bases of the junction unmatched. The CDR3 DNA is TGTGCCAGCAGTTTAGGGGACAGGATTAACACTGAAGCTTTCTTT. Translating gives CASSLGDRINTEAFF.

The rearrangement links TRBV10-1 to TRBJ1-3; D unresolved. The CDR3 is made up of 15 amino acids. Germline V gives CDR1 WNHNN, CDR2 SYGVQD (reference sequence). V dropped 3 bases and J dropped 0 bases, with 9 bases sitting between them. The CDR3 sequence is CASSEGRNSGNTIYF. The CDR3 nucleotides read TGCGCCAGCAGTGAAGGCCGGAACTCTGGAAACACCATATATTTT.

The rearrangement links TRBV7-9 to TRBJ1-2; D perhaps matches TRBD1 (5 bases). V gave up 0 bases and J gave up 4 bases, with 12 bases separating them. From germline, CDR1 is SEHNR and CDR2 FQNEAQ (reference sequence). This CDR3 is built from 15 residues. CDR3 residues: CASSLAEGVSYGYTF. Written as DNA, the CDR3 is TGTGCCAGCAGCTTAGCCGAAGGGGTCAGCTATGGCTACACCTTC.

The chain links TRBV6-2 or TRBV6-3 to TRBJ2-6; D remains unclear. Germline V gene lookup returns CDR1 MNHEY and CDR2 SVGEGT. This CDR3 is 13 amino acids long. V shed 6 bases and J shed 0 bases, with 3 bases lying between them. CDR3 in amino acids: CASSASGANVLTF. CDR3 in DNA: TGTGCCAGCAGCGCCTCTGGGGCCAACGTCCTGACTTTC.

The CDR3, as DNA: TGTGCCACCAGTGATTTTCCAGCCACGAACACCGGGGAGCTGTTTTTT. As protein: CATSDFPATNTGELFF. The J gene is TRBJ2-2, the V gene TRBV24-1; D unresolved. The V end was cut by 1 base, the J end by 0 bases, with 8 bases between. CDR1 is KGHDR, CDR2 SFDVKD, per germline. The CDR3 covers 16 residues.

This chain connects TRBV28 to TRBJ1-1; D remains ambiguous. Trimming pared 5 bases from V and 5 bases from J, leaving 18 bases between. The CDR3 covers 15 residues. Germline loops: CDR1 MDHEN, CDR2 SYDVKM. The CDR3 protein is CASSPISGSRTEAFF. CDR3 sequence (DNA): TGTGCCAGCAGTCCGATTTCGGGGTCGAGAACTGAAGCTTTCTTT.

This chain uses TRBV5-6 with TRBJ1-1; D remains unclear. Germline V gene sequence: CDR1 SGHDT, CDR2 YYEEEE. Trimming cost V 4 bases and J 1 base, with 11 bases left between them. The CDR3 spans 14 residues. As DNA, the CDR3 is TGTGCCAGCAGCCGGGTAGGTGGGAACACTGAAGCTTTCTTT. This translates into CASSRVGGNTEAFF.

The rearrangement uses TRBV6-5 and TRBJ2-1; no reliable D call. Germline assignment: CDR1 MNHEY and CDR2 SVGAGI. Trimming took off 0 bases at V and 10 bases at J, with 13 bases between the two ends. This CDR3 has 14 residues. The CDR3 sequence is CASSYSTTPIEQFF. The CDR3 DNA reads TGTGCCAGCAGTTACTCTACGACGCCAATCGAGCAGTTCTTC.

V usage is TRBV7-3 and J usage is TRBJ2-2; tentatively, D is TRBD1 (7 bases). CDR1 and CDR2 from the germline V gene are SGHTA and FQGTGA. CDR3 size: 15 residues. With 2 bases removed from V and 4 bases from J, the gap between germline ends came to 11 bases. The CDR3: CASSLRQGGTGELFF. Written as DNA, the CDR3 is TGTGCCAGCAGCTTACGGCAGGGGGGCACCGGGGAGCTGTTTTTT.

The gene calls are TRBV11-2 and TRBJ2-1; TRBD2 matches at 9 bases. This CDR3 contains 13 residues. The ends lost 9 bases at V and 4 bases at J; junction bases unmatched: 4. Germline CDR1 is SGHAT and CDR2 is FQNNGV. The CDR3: CASRLAEYNEQFF. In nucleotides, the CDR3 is TGTGCCAGTAGACTAGCGGAGTACAATGAGCAGTTCTTC.